The 27 T cell receptor beta chains given below trace back to one sample, sequenced in a study of T cell repertoires in aging, cancer and after chemotherapy. TRB rearrangements spanning V, D and J were amplified using mixed TRB-A/B primers. A single record per CDR3 protein comes from TCRdb applying MiXCR to the multiplex PCR reads. This sample has more than 8,000 distinct CDR3 sequences, with approximately 40% found just once. TCR beta rearrangements were amplified from peripheral blood genomic DNA. Material: blood. These receptors were taken from a human donor in good health.

This clonotype occurred a few times. CDR3 coding DNA: TGTGCCAGCAGCCCTGGGAGGAACTATGGCTACACCTTC. Protein product: CASSPGRNYGYTF. The chain uses TRBV7-2 and TRBJ1-2; D not resolved. Germline assignment: CDR1 SGHTA and CDR2 FQGNSA. This CDR3 is built from 13 residues. V lost 5 bases and J lost 2, with 9 bases in between.

This rearrangement joins TRBV19 to TRBJ2-1; D remains unclear. The CDR3 extends over 16 amino acids. In germline, CDR1 is LNHDA, CDR2 SQIVND (reference sequence). V was cut by 3 bases and J by 3 bases, with 15 bases left in between. CDR3: CASSIAPISSYNEQFF. CDR3 nucleotides: TGTGCCAGTAGTATTGCCCCCATATCCAGCTACAATGAGCAGTTCTTC.

This clonotype showed up just a few times. The chain uses TRBV6-2 or TRBV6-3 and TRBJ2-7; 12 bases line up with TRBD2. V gave up 6 bases and J gave up 3 bases; unmatched junction bases: 6. Germline loops: CDR1 MNHEY, CDR2 SVGEGT. This CDR3 has 15 amino acids. The CDR3 DNA sequence: TGTGCCAGCAGCATAACTAGCGGGGGGATCTACGAGCAGTACTTC. Amino acid sequence: CASSITSGGIYEQYF.

This clonotype was detected a few times. The rearrangement uses TRBV12-3 or TRBV12-4 and TRBJ1-6; D is uncertain. The CDR3 consists of 15 residues. Trimming removed 3 bases from V and 0 bases from J, with 6 bases in between. For the CDR3, the DNA is TGTGCCAGCAGTTTGTTCGGCTCCTATAATTCACCCCTCCACTTT. Its protein product is CASSLFGSYNSPLHF.

This clonotype was found a few times. The V and J genes are TRBV19 and TRBJ2-3; TRBD2 agrees at 11 bases. Unmatched junction bases numbered 16, after V lost 11 bases and J lost 3 bases. The CDR3 sequence is 17 residues long. Germline V gene lookup returns CDR1 LNHDA and CDR2 SQIVND (reference sequence). The CDR3 region is CASSSSSGLAGTDTQYF. CDR3 coding DNA: TGTGCCTCTAGTAGTAGCAGTGGACTAGCGGGTACAGATACGCAGTATTTT.

The table lists this clonotype with a few counts. The CDR3 DNA follows: TGTGCCTGGAGTCGGGTCACCGGGGAGCTGTTTTTT. Amino acids: CAWSRVTGELFF. The gene calls are TRBV30 and TRBJ2-2; the D is unclear. Trimming removed 2 bases from V and 4 bases from J, with 5 bases in between. The CDR3 loop spans 12 amino acids. Germline values: CDR1 GTSNPN, CDR2 SVGIG (reference sequence). The full variable domain, with the rest looked up from reference TRBV30 and TRBJ2-2, is SQTIHQWPATLVQPVGSPLSLECTVEGTSNPNLYWYRQAAGRGLQLLFYSVGIGQISSEVPQNLSASRPQDRQFILSSKKLLLSDSGFYLCAWSRVTGELFFGEGSRLTVL.

The CDR3 DNA reads TGTGCCAGCCCACCGGACGGGGGGCCGAGCACAGATACGCAGTATTTT. It specifies CASPPDGGPSTDTQYF. The chain combines TRBV11-3 with TRBJ2-3, with D perhaps matching TRBD2 (7 bases). V gave up 8 bases and J gave up 0 bases, with 18 bases separating them. This CDR3 comprises 16 residues. CDR1 is SGHNT and CDR2 is YENEEA in the germline V gene.

The chain has TRBV6-2 or TRBV6-3 and TRBJ2-5; either TRBD1 or TRBD2 may fit D (5 bases each). Trimming left V 8 bases short and J 4 bases short, with 11 bases between. The CDR3 spans 12 residues. Per germline, CDR1 MNHEY and CDR2 SVGEGT. CDR3 DNA sequence: TGTGCCAGCTCCGGGACGACAGAGACCCAGTACTTC. Protein: CASSGTTETQYF.

This chain links TRBV27 with TRBJ1-1, with a tentative D call TRBD1 (6 bases). Germline values: CDR1 MNHEY, CDR2 SMNVEV (reference sequence). The V and J ends lost 0 bases and 4 bases respectively, with 15 bases between them. This CDR3 has 16 amino acids. CDR3 protein: CASSLSGRGASTEAFF. The CDR3 DNA reads TGTGCCAGCAGTTTATCGGGCAGGGGCGCATCCACTGAAGCTTTCTTT.

This clonotype was counted a few times. This chain links TRBV30 with TRBJ2-2; D is unclear. V shed 5 bases and J shed 2 bases, with 9 bases lying between them. The CDR3 sequence is 13 residues long. Germline CDR1 and CDR2: GTSNPN and SVGIG (reference sequence). The CDR3 is CAWGRYNTGELFF. The CDR3 DNA reads TGTGCCTGGGGGCGGTATAACACCGGGGAGCTGTTTTTT.

The rearrangement uses TRBV12-3 or TRBV12-4 and TRBJ2-5, with a tentative D call TRBD1 (6 bases). V was pared by 5 bases and J by 2 bases, with 15 bases between. The CDR3 consists of 15 residues. The CDR3 reads CASSTRGLMQETQYF. In DNA, the CDR3 is TGTGCCAGCAGTACCAGGGGTTTAATGCAAGAGACCCAGTACTTC.

The chain has TRBV12-3 or TRBV12-4 and TRBJ2-1; D possibly corresponds to TRBD1 (5 bases). CDR3 size: 14 residues. The V end was cut by 6 bases, the J end by 12 bases, with 21 bases between. The CDR3: CASRGYPGPQGQFF. The CDR3 DNA is TGTGCCAGCAGGGGGTACCCGGGCCCTCAGGGGCAGTTCTTC.

The J gene is TRBJ2-3, the V gene TRBV20-1; tentative D call: TRBD2 (6 bases). The CDR3 consists of 14 residues. V shed 6 bases and J shed 4 bases, with 17 bases lying between them. Germline assignment: CDR1 DFQATT and CDR2 SNEGSKA (reference sequence). CDR3 in amino acids: CSAEGLLYADTQYF. The CDR3 DNA sequence: TGCAGTGCGGAGGGACTTCTTTACGCAGATACGCAGTATTTT.

The chain links TRBV13 to TRBJ2-7; the D gene is possibly TRBD1 (5 bases). Per germline, CDR1 PRHDT and CDR2 FYEKMQ (reference sequence). The V end lost 1 base, the J end lost 3 bases, and 13 bases lay between the germline ends. The CDR3 totals 15 residues. CDR3 loop: CASSLAAGRYYEQYF. CDR3 bases: TGTGCCAGCAGCTTAGCTGCAGGGCGCTACTACGAGCAGTACTTC. Together with reference TRBV13 and TRBJ2-7, the CDR3 gives the full variable domain: AAGVIQSPRHLIKEKRETATLKCYPIPRHDTVYWYQQGPGQDPQFLISFYEKMQSDKGSIPDRFSAQQFSDYHSELNMSSLELGDSALYFCASSLAAGRYYEQYFGPGTRLTVT.

Points on this clonotype: At one boundary the junction diverges from the germline segment, which might be a read error. The chain carries TRBV7-6 and TRBJ2-7; D unresolved. CDR1 is SGHVS, CDR2 FNYEAQ, per germline. The CDR3 totals 15 residues. The CDR3 is CASSFSISGPYEQYF. The CDR3 DNA sequence: TGTGCCAGTAGCTTTTCGATTTCTGGGCCCTACGAGCAGTACTTC. The full variable domain, rest sourced from reference TRBV7-6 and TRBJ2-7, is GAGVSQSPRYKVTKRGQDVALRCDPISGHVSLYWYRQALGQGPEFLTYFNYEAQQDKSGLPNDRFSAERPEGSISTLTIQRTEQRDSAMYRCASSFSISGPYEQYFGPGTRLTVT.

Relative to its sample, this clonotype is medium-sized. The DNA for the CDR3 is TGTGCCAGCAGCTCCCCGGCACAGGGGTCAGGCCAAGAGACCCAGTACTTC. Amino acids: CASSSPAQGSGQETQYF. The chain joins TRBV11-3 to TRBJ2-5; 7 bases are a match to TRBD1. CDR1 and CDR2 from the germline V gene are SGHNT and YENEEA. Germline trimming cut 4 bases from V and 1 base from J; bases unmatched to any gene: 12. The CDR3 consists of 17 residues.

This clonotype has only a few counts. The V and J genes are TRBV6-2 or TRBV6-3 and TRBJ1-2, with D possibly TRBD1 on 6 matching bases. The CDR3 extends over 13 amino acids. Germline loops: CDR1 MNHEY, CDR2 SVGEGT. V was pared by 11 bases and J by 4 bases, with 17 bases between. The CDR3 region has the DNA TGTGCCGTCTCTCAGGGGCGGGCCTATGGCTACACCTTC. Amino acid sequence: CAVSQGRAYGYTF.

The chain has TRBV6-5 and TRBJ2-5; TRBD2 is a possible D gene (5 bases). The CDR3 loop spans 16 amino acids. CDR1 is MNHEY, CDR2 SVGAGI, per germline. Deletions cut 5 bases from V and 5 bases from J, with 21 bases between. The CDR3 DNA is TGTGCCAGCAGTGAGCCCTGGACTGGGAAGTGGGAGACCCAGTACTTC. It codes for CASSEPWTGKWETQYF.

This chain links TRBV27 with TRBJ1-1, with a possible D match to TRBD1 (6 bases). The CDR3 covers 15 residues. The germline gives CDR1 MNHEY, CDR2 SMNVEV (reference sequence). V was cut by 8 bases and J by 1 base, with 17 bases left in between. The CDR3 is CASQDGGGRNTEAFF. The DNA of the CDR3 is TGTGCCAGCCAAGATGGGGGGGGCAGGAACACTGAAGCTTTCTTT.

V usage is TRBV19 and J usage is TRBJ2-2; 14 nucleotides agree with TRBD2. The V gene end was trimmed by 3 bases and the J gene end by 6 bases; junction bases not matched to a gene: 6. The germline CDR1 and CDR2 sequences are LNHDA and SQIVND (reference sequence). The CDR3 length is 17 residues. This chain's CDR3 is CASSIRGGLAGAGELFF. The DNA of the CDR3 is TGTGCCAGTAGTATTCGTGGGGGACTAGCGGGAGCCGGGGAGCTGTTTTTT.

This chain's CDR3 is CASSLVIREAGAMTEAFF. The CDR3 DNA reads as TGTGCCAGCAGTTTAGTAATTCGGGAAGCAGGGGCAATGACTGAAGCTTTCTTT. The V and J genes are TRBV12-3 or TRBV12-4 and TRBJ1-1; tentatively, D is TRBD1 (6 bases). V dropped 1 base and J dropped 5 bases, with 23 bases sitting between them. The CDR3 consists of 18 residues.

The V gene is TRBV6-1, the J gene TRBJ1-2; 10 bases line up with TRBD1. CDR1 MNHNS and CDR2 SASEGT come from the germline V gene. Unmatched junction bases numbered 10, after V lost 5 bases and J lost 4 bases. There are 16 residues in the CDR3. The CDR3 sequence: CASSYSGTGDLYGYTF. The CDR3 DNA is TGTGCCAGCAGTTACTCCGGGACAGGGGACCTCTATGGCTACACCTTC.

There are a few counts of this clonotype. The chain combines TRBV11-3 with TRBJ2-7, with TRBD1 identical over 7 bases. The germline V gene has CDR1 SGHNT and CDR2 YENEEA. The CDR3 is 16 amino acids. V gave up 5 bases and J gave up 2 bases; unmatched junction bases: 12. The CDR3 protein is CASSVWDSQGTYEQYF. DNA of the CDR3: TGTGCCAGCAGCGTTTGGGACAGCCAGGGAACCTACGAGCAGTACTTC. Filled out from reference TRBV11-3 and TRBJ2-7, the complete variable domain reads EAGVVQSPRYKIIEKKQPVAFWCNPISGHNTLYWYLQNLGQGPELLIRYENEEAVDDSQLPKDRFSAERLKGVDSTLKIQPAELGDSAVYLCASSVWDSQGTYEQYFGPGTRLTVT.

V and J are TRBV30 and TRBJ1-2, with D perhaps TRBD1 (6 bases). Germline-derived CDR1 and CDR2 are GTSNPN and SVGIG (reference sequence). V lost 5 bases to trimming and J lost 6 bases, with 16 bases between them. The CDR3 loop spans 13 amino acids. The CDR3 DNA sequence: TGTGCCTGGGTTCCCAGGGGTCCGGATGGCTACACCTTC. Translated: CAWVPRGPDGYTF.

The V gene is TRBV6-2 or TRBV6-3, the J gene TRBJ2-1; D gene ambiguous. V lost 2 bases, J lost 5 bases, and 4 bases lay in between. In germline, CDR1 is MNHEY, CDR2 SVGEGT. This CDR3 has 12 residues. The DNA of the CDR3 is TGTGCCAGCAGTTACAGGCACAATGAGCAGTTCTTC. It codes for CASSYRHNEQFF.

CDR3 in DNA: TGCGCCAGCAGCCGAACCGGGACAGGGTCGGCTAACACCATATATTTT. This encodes CASSRTGTGSANTIYF. V gene TRBV5-1 combines with J gene TRBJ1-3; TRBD1 matches 9 bases. Germline V CDR1 and CDR2: SGHRS, YFSETQ. V lost 4 bases to trimming and J lost 7 bases; unmatched junction nucleotides: 12. The CDR3 consists of 16 residues.

The chain carries TRBV5-4 and TRBJ2-1; 8 bases agree with TRBD1. The CDR3 spans 15 residues. Germline CDR1 reads SGHNT; CDR2 reads YYREEE (reference sequence). V dropped 4 bases and J dropped 2; count of bases not matched to a gene: 5. The CDR3 nucleotides are TGTGCCAGCAGCCAGGACAGGGCGACCTACAATGAGCAGTTCTTC. Translated: CASSQDRATYNEQFF.